This record looks at one TCR beta chain sequence and its context. The V end lost 0 bases, the J end lost 7 bases, and 16 bases lay between the germline ends. CDR1 and CDR2 from the germline V gene are GTSNPN and SVGIG (reference sequence). This CDR3 has 15 amino acids. The sample comes from a study of cytomegalovirus exposure and HLA in healthy donors. Vbeta (60) and Jbeta (13) primers were used in the PCR. Using immunoSEQ multiplex PCR, the repertoire was profiled, and TCRdb retains in-frame clones only, with some absent. Of some 120,000 clones in the sample, about 80% were seen once. The chain recombines TRBV30 with TRBJ2-1, with D perhaps TRBD2 (5 bases). The receptor comes from a woman in her fifties or sixties in good health and CMV-seropositive. The specimen sequenced was PBMCs. The CDR3 region is CAWSVGVGSVNEQFF. The CDR3 nucleotides are TGTGCCTGGAGTGTAGGAGTGGGTAGCGTAAATGAGCAGTTCTTC.